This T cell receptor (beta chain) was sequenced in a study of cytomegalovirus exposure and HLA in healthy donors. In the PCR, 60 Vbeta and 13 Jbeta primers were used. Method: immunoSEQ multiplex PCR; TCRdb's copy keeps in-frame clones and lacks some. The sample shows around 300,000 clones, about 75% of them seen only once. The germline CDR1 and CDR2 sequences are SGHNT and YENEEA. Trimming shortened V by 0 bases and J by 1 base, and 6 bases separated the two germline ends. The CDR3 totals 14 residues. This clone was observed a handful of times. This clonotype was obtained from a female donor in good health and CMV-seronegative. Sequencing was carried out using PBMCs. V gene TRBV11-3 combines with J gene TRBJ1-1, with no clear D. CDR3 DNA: TGTGCCAGCAGCTTAGATCCCTCGAACACTGAAGCTTTCTTT. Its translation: CASSLDPSNTEAFF.